Listed here are 11 T cell receptor beta chains from one sample, sequenced in a study of T cell repertoires in cytomegalovirus infection. TCRdb reprocessed the reads via MiXCR and lists one record per CDR3 protein. The table records 290,000 or so distinct CDR3 sequences, around 10% of them present only once. The material sequenced was PBMCs. The source is a human donor in good health (CMV status not recorded). Some clones in this sample may be carry-over from other donors' samples.

This clonotype was detected only a few times. V gene TRBV5-5 combines with J gene TRBJ2-4; TRBD2 agrees at 10 bases. The V segment lost 4 bases and the J segment 3 bases; nucleotides outside the gene matches: 10. This CDR3 comprises 17 residues. CDR1 SGHKS and CDR2 YYEKEE come from the germline V gene (reference sequence). In DNA, the CDR3 is TGTGCCAGCAGCGTCCTGACTAGCGGGTATGGCAAAAACATTCAGTACTTC. Translation gives CASSVLTSGYGKNIQYF.

The V gene is TRBV20-1, the J gene TRBJ1-6, with 7 bases aligning to TRBD1. J lost 10 bases, V lost 3 bases, and 6 bases had no gene match. There are 13 residues in the CDR3. CDR1 and CDR2 (germline): DFQATT, SNEGSKA (reference sequence). CDR3 DNA: TGCAGTGCTAGCGGTAACAGGGGCTCACCCCTCCACTTT. Protein: CSASGNRGSPLHF.

This clonotype was counted at least ten times. The chain is built from TRBV18 and TRBJ2-7, with D possibly matching TRBD1 (6 bases). The ends were cut back, 1 base at V and 2 bases at J, with 6 bases in the middle. Looked up from germline, CDR1 is KGHSH and CDR2 is LQKENI. This CDR3 spans 13 amino acids. CDR3 bases: TGTGCCAGCTCACCACGACAGGCCTACGAGCAGTACTTC. Its translation is CASSPRQAYEQYF. Drawing the rest from reference TRBV18 and TRBJ2-7, the complete variable domain is NAGVMQNPRHLVRRRGQEARLRCSPMKGHSHVYWYRQLPEEGLKFMVYLQKENIIDESGMPKERFSAEFPKEGPSILRIQQVVRGDSAAYFCASSPRQAYEQYFGPGTRLTVT.

This clonotype has a count of ten or more. This chain's CDR3 is CASSYRDPWGEDTQYF. As DNA, the CDR3 is TGTGCCAGTAGTTACCGGGACCCGTGGGGGGAAGATACGCAGTATTTT. The chain uses TRBV19 and TRBJ2-3; D might be TRBD2 (6 bases). There are 16 residues in the CDR3. The V gene lost 5 bases and the J gene lost 5 bases, with 20 bases spanning the gap. Germline V CDR1 and CDR2: LNHDA, SQIVND (reference sequence).

There are many counts of this clonotype. DNA of the CDR3: TGTGCCAGCAGCTTAAGTGGGAGGCACACCGGGGAGCTGTTTTTT. Translated, it gives CASSLSGRHTGELFF. The chain recombines TRBV7-3 with TRBJ2-2; the D gene is possibly TRBD2 (6 bases). V lost 1 base and J lost 3, with 9 bases in between. Per germline, CDR1 SGHTA and CDR2 FQGTGA. The CDR3 totals 15 residues. The whole variable domain, filled in from reference TRBV7-3 and TRBJ2-2, reads GAGVSQTPSNKVTEKGKYVELRCDPISGHTALYWYRQSLGQGPEFLIYFQGTGAADDSGLPNDRFFAVRPEGSVSTLKIQRTERGDSAVYLCASSLSGRHTGELFFGEGSRLTVL.

The V and J genes are TRBV9 and TRBJ2-7, with a weak D call TRBD2 (6 bases). The CDR3 has 15 residues. Germline V gives CDR1 SGDLS, CDR2 YYNGEE. Trimming took 0 bases from V and 2 from J, leaving 12 bases between them. CDR3 coding DNA: TGTGCCAGCAGCGTAGAGGATAGCGGCACCTACGAGCAGTACTTC. As protein: CASSVEDSGTYEQYF.

This clonotype was observed many times. The chain joins TRBV2 to TRBJ1-1; D perhaps matches TRBD1 (6 bases). There are 12 residues in the CDR3. Germline V gene data show CDR1 as SNHLY and CDR2 as FYNNEI. Between the trimmed V and J ends, which lost 8 bases and 7 bases, there was a span of 14 bases. The CDR3 loop is CASGGATNEAFF. CDR3 DNA sequence: TGTGCCAGCGGGGGGGCGACGAATGAAGCTTTCTTT. The whole variable domain, remainder taken from reference TRBV2 and TRBJ1-1, is EPEVTQTPSHQVTQMGQEVILRCVPISNHLYFYWYRQILGQKVEFLVSFYNNEISEKSEIFDDQFSVERPDGSNFTLKIRSTKLEDSAMYFCASGGATNEAFFGQGTRLTVV.

This clonotype was seen ten or more times. This chain connects TRBV20-1 to TRBJ1-6; D gene ambiguous. V lost 4 bases and J 7 bases, leaving 11 bases between the germline ends. The CDR3 is made up of 13 amino acids. Germline V CDR1 and CDR2: DFQATT, SNEGSKA (reference sequence). DNA of the CDR3: TGCAGTGCTATCCTGGTGACCAATTCACCCCTCCACTTT. Its protein product is CSAILVTNSPLHF.

This clonotype was counted ten times or more. The V call is TRBV6-8, the J call TRBJ1-1; a possible D gene is TRBD1 (5 bases). The CDR3 loop spans 13 amino acids. The germline V gene encodes CDR1 MNHGY and CDR2 SAAAGT. This CDR3 is CVVSWGVNTEAFF. The CDR3 nucleotides read TGTGTTGTGAGTTGGGGGGTGAACACTGAAGCTTTCTTT.

The rearrangement joins TRBV20-1 to TRBJ1-6; 12 nucleotides agree with TRBD1. Per germline, CDR1 DFQATT and CDR2 SNEGSKA (reference sequence). Losses at the gene ends were 5 bases for V and 9 bases for J; bases not matched to a gene: 2. This CDR3 has 13 residues. CDR3 DNA sequence: TGCAGTGCTGGGACAGGGGGCACTTCACCCCTCCACTTT. Its translation: CSAGTGGTSPLHF.

Many counts were recorded for this clonotype. V usage is TRBV7-6 and J usage is TRBJ1-2; 7 bases match TRBD1. With 1 base clipped from V and 9 bases from J, the junction kept 5 bases outside the gene matches. The CDR3 covers 13 residues. Germline loops: CDR1 SGHVS, CDR2 FNYEAQ. This chain's CDR3 is CASSLGDSWRYTF. The CDR3 nucleotides read TGTGCCAGCAGCTTAGGGGACAGCTGGCGCTACACCTTC.